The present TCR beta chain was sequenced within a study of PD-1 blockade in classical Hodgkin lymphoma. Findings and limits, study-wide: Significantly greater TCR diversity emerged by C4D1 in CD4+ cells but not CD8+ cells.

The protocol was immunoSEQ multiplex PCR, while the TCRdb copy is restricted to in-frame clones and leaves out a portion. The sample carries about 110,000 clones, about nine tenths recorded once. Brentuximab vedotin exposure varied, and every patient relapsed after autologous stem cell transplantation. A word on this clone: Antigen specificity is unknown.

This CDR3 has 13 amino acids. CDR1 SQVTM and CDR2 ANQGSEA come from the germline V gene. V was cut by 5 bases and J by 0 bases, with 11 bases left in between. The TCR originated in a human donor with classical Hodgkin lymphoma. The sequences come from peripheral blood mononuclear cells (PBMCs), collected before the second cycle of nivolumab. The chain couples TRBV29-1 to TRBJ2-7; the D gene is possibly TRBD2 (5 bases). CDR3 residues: CSVFLAGSYEQYF. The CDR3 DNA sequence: TGCAGCGTTTTCCTAGCAGGCTCCTACGAGCAGTACTTC.